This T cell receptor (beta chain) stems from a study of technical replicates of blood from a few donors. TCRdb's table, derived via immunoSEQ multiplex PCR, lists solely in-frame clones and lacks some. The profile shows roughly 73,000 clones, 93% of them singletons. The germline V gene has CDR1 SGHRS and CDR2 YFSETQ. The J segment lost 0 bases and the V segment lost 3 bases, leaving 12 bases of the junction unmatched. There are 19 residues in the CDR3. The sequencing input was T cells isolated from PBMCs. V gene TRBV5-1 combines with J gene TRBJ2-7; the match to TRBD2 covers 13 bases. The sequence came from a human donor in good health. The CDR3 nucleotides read TGCGCCAGCAGCTATTTTCCGGGACTAGCGGGACCTAACTCCTACGAGCAGTACTTC. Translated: CASSYFPGLAGPNSYEQYF.